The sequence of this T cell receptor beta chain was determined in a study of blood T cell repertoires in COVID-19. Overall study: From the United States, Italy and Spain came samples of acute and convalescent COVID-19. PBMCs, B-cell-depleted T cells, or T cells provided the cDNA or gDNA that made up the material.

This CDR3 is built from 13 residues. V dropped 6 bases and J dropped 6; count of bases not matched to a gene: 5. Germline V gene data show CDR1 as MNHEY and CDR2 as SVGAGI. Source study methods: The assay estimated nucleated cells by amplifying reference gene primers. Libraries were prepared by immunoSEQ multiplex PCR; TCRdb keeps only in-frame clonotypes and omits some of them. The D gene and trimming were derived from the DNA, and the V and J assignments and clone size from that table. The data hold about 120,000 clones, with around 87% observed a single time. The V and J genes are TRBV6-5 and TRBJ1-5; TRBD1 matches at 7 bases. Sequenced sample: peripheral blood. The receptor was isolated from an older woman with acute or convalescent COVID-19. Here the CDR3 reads CASSKQGPQPQHF. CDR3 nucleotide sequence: TGTGCCAGCAGCAAACAGGGGCCTCAGCCCCAGCATTTT.